A single sample is the source of the 27 T cell receptor beta chains below, sequenced in a study of T-cell reconstitution after alpha-beta-depleted transplantation in children. The library targeted TCRbeta and was prepared with unique molecular identifiers. Via MiXCR, TCRdb re-called the PCR reads, giving one row per CDR3 protein. The profile shows 85,000 to 120,000 distinct CDR3 sequences, 7.5% to 9% of them singletons. Material: PBMCs, obtained before TCRalphabeta/CD19-depleted stem cell transplant. The source of these receptors is a boy under 10 years old with acute lymphoblastic leukemia, due to receive a stem cell transplant.

This clonotype has just a few counts. This rearrangement joins TRBV5-1 to TRBJ2-1; D possibly corresponds to TRBD2 (6 bases). Germline CDR1 and CDR2: SGHRS and YFSETQ. The CDR3 is 13 residues long. The V gene lost 2 bases and the J gene lost 6 bases, with 9 bases spanning the gap. As DNA, the CDR3 is TGCGCCAGCAGCTTTGGGGGGACCAATGAGCAGTTCTTC. Translation: CASSFGGTNEQFF.

In its sample, this clonotype was seen many times. The chain uses TRBV5-5 and TRBJ1-6; D is uncertain. Between the trimmed V and J ends, which lost 4 bases and 11 bases, there was a span of 19 bases. Germline V gene sequence: CDR1 SGHKS, CDR2 YYEKEE (reference sequence). The length of the CDR3 is 15 residues. CDR3 bases: TGTGCCAGCAGCCCTGGACGGGCTACTCTCCCACCCCTCCACTTT. Encoded protein: CASSPGRATLPPLHF.

Worth noting for this clonotype: A clone one base away is much larger, so this may be a read error. The chain links TRBV10-3 to TRBJ2-7; D perhaps matches TRBD1 (6 bases). This CDR3 has 12 amino acids. Trimming stripped 6 bases from V and 8 bases from J, with 14 bases between. Germline V gives CDR1 ENHRY, CDR2 SYGVKD. In nucleotides, the CDR3 is TGTGCCATCAGGGACAGAGTCTTCAAGCAGTACTTC. Protein: CAIRDRVFKQYF.

The V call is TRBV7-2, the J call TRBJ2-7; 8 bases fit TRBD2. Unmatched junction bases numbered 13, after V lost 0 bases and J lost 0 bases. CDR1 and CDR2 from the germline V gene are SGHTA and FQGNSA. The CDR3 loop spans 19 amino acids. CDR3 nucleotides: TGTGCCAGCAGCTTAGCGTCGGCCGTCCGGGGGGGCCTCTCCTACGAGCAGTACTTC. As protein: CASSLASAVRGGLSYEQYF.

This clonotype was observed at least ten times. This rearrangement joins TRBV6-5 to TRBJ2-3; 7 positions match TRBD1. Germline V gene sequence: CDR1 MNHEY, CDR2 SVGAGI. The V and J ends lost 4 bases and 4 bases, in that order; junction bases with no gene match: 8. The CDR3 has 15 amino acids. CDR3 sequence reads: CASSSLWGQSDTQYF. Here the CDR3 DNA reads TGTGCCAGCAGTTCGTTATGGGGACAGTCAGATACGCAGTATTTT.

This clonotype occurred a few times. CDR3 protein: CSVREGLNLYGYTF. The DNA of the CDR3 is TGCAGCGTGCGGGAGGGGCTCAACCTCTATGGCTACACCTTC. The chain combines TRBV29-1 with TRBJ1-2; a possible D gene is TRBD1 (5 bases). The CDR3 spans 14 residues. CDR1 and CDR2 (germline): SQVTM, ANQGSEA. V lost 6 bases and J lost 4, with 18 bases in between.

The rearrangement joins TRBV27 to TRBJ1-1; 9 bases line up with TRBD1. The CDR3 sequence is 18 residues long. J gave up 1 base and V 5 bases, and 14 bases lay outside the gene matches. CDR1 MNHEY and CDR2 SMNVEV come from the germline V gene (reference sequence). The CDR3 loop reads CASSLLPGQGVGNTEAFF. In DNA, the CDR3 is TGTGCCAGCAGTCTACTCCCGGGACAGGGAGTGGGGAACACTGAAGCTTTCTTT.

This clonotype has ten or more counts. V gene TRBV7-9 combines with J gene TRBJ2-7; possibly TRBD2 for D (6 bases). Germline CDR1 is SEHNR and CDR2 is FQNEAQ (reference sequence). V lost 1 base and J 4 bases, leaving 11 bases between the germline ends. The length of the CDR3 is 14 residues. The CDR3 region is CASSLVLGLYEQYF. The CDR3, as DNA: TGTGCCAGCAGCTTAGTTCTGGGACTTTACGAGCAGTACTTC.

This clonotype has ten or more counts. This rearrangement joins TRBV4-2 to TRBJ2-6, with TRBD2 matching over 8 bases. This CDR3 has 16 residues. Per germline, CDR1 LGHNA and CDR2 YNFKEQ. Trimming took 4 bases from V and 3 from J; bases not matched to a gene: 5. The chain's CDR3 is CASSPRGGIGANVLTF. In DNA form, the CDR3 reads TGTGCCAGCAGCCCTCGGGGGGGGATTGGGGCCAACGTCCTGACTTTC.

The rearrangement joins TRBV29-1 to TRBJ2-5; D is perhaps TRBD1 (6 bases). Germline values: CDR1 SQVTM, CDR2 ANQGSEA. The CDR3 is made up of 14 amino acids. V was pared by 3 bases and J by 4 bases, with 15 bases between. CDR3 in amino acids: CSVDRDNPLETQYF. The CDR3 bases are TGCAGCGTTGATCGGGACAACCCTTTAGAGACCCAGTACTTC.

This sequence joins TRBV4-3 and TRBJ2-3; 9 positions agree with TRBD2. This CDR3 contains 15 residues. CDR1 and CDR2 from the germline V gene are LGHNA and YSLEER. Trimming removed 6 bases from V and 5 bases from J; junction bases left unmatched: 9. CDR3 in amino acids: CASRLGLAAQDTQYF. CDR3 bases: TGCGCCAGCAGACTGGGACTAGCCGCTCAAGATACGCAGTATTTT.

V usage is TRBV6-2 or TRBV6-3 and J usage is TRBJ2-7, with 13 bases fitting TRBD2. The CDR3 contains 16 residues. Germline V gives CDR1 MNHEY, CDR2 SVGEGT. V shed 3 bases, J shed 3 bases, and the junction held 5 bases outside the gene matches. The chain's CDR3 is CASSYSRTSGGYEQYF. The CDR3 nucleotides are TGTGCCAGCAGTTATTCGCGGACTAGCGGGGGCTACGAGCAGTACTTC.

The chain carries TRBV28 and TRBJ2-6; 9 bases are a match to TRBD1. Germline lookup yields CDR1 MDHEN and CDR2 SYDVKM. The junction had 4 bases not matched to a gene; V was cut back by 6 bases and J by 1 base. This CDR3 comprises 16 residues. For the CDR3, the DNA is TGTGCCAGCAGACGACAGGGGGTATCTGGGGCCAACGTCCTGACTTTC. Its protein is CASRRQGVSGANVLTF.

The chain uses TRBV4-2 and TRBJ2-1, with unresolved D. Germline V gives CDR1 LGHNA, CDR2 YNFKEQ. The germline V and J ends were trimmed by 0 bases and 0 bases, with 9 bases remaining between them. The CDR3 is made up of 16 amino acids. CDR3 DNA: TGTGCCAGCAGCCAAGATGGGCAGATCTCCTACAATGAGCAGTTCTTC. Protein sequence: CASSQDGQISYNEQFF.

The gene calls are TRBV7-8 and TRBJ2-7, with 8 bases identical to TRBD1. The junction had 6 bases not matched to a gene; V was cut back by 3 bases and J by 5 bases. The germline gives CDR1 SGHVS, CDR2 FQNEAQ. This CDR3 is built from 14 residues. The CDR3 DNA follows: TGTGCCAGCAGCTTCTCCCAGGGGGCCGACGAGCAGTACTTC. This gives the protein CASSFSQGADEQYF.

In this sample, this clonotype turned up many times. This sequence joins TRBV5-1 and TRBJ2-2; 7 nucleotides agree with TRBD1. The CDR3 contains 15 residues. J lost 1 base, V lost 4 bases, and 4 bases had no gene match. CDR1 and CDR2 from the germline V gene are SGHRS and YFSETQ. As DNA, the CDR3 is TGCGCCAGCAGCCCCTGGACAGGGAACACCGGGGAGCTGTTTTTT. This sequence encodes CASSPWTGNTGELFF. The complete variable domain, with remaining parts taken from reference TRBV5-1 and TRBJ2-2, reads KAGVTQTPRYLIKTRGQQVTLSCSPISGHRSVSWYQQTPGQGLQFLFEYFSETQRNKGNFPGRFSGRQFSNSRSEMNVSTLELGDSALYLCASSPWTGNTGELFFGEGSRLTVL.

This chain links TRBV19 with TRBJ2-1; tentatively, D is TRBD2 (5 bases). The CDR3 is 15 residues long. V was pared by 5 bases and J by 8 bases, with 19 bases between. CDR1 is LNHDA and CDR2 is SQIVND in the germline V gene (reference sequence). CDR3 bases: TGTGCCAGTAGTCCCGCCCGCGACGGGATGGATGAGCAGTTCTTC. Protein: CASSPARDGMDEQFF.

The gene calls are TRBV9 and TRBJ2-5; D may be TRBD2 (7 bases). The CDR3 is made up of 16 amino acids. V lost 4 bases and J lost 4, with 20 bases in between. Germline lookup yields CDR1 SGDLS and CDR2 YYNGEE. CDR3 sequence: CASSPPGGGLIETQYF. In nucleotides, the CDR3 is TGTGCCAGCAGCCCCCCTGGGGGGGGCCTGATAGAGACCCAGTACTTC.

This clonotype was seen only a few times. V gene TRBV20-1 combines with J gene TRBJ1-1; TRBD1 might be the D (6 bases). Germline V gene sequence: CDR1 DFQATT, CDR2 SNEGSKA (reference sequence). The CDR3 is made up of 15 amino acids. Trimming removed 6 bases at V and 7 bases at J, with 24 bases between. CDR3 nucleotide sequence: TGCAGTGCCCGCCCATTTGGGCAGGGGAGGGGTGAAGCTTTCTTT. Residues: CSARPFGQGRGEAFF.

This clonotype came up many times. The chain uses TRBV20-1 and TRBJ1-5; 7 nucleotides align to TRBD1. There are 14 residues in the CDR3. Germline V gene lookup returns CDR1 DFQATT and CDR2 SNEGSKA (reference sequence). Trimming at V came to 6 bases and at J to 1 base, leaving 6 bases not matched to a gene. Here the CDR3 reads CSAYPGGSNQPQHF. CDR3 DNA sequence: TGCAGTGCCTACCCAGGGGGAAGCAATCAGCCCCAGCATTTT.

At least ten counts were recorded for this clonotype. V gene TRBV15 combines with J gene TRBJ1-2, with TRBD1 identical over 9 bases. Trimming cost V 2 bases and J 3 bases; bases outside gene matches: 7. Germline assignment: CDR1 LNHNV and CDR2 YYDKDF (reference sequence). This CDR3 comprises 16 residues. The CDR3 coding sequence is TGTGCCACCAGCAGATTACCGGGACAGGGCGACTATGGCTACACCTTC. This sequence encodes CATSRLPGQGDYGYTF.

This clonotype turned up a few times. This chain uses TRBV6-5 with TRBJ1-1; D is possibly TRBD1 (5 bases). Trimming pared 5 bases from V and 4 bases from J, leaving 14 bases between. The CDR3 runs to 14 residues. Germline V gives CDR1 MNHEY, CDR2 SVGAGI. The CDR3 DNA reads as TGTGCCAGCAGTCCGGGACCGCAACGCACTGAAGCTTTCTTT. Protein: CASSPGPQRTEAFF.

This clonotype appeared many times. The CDR3 region has the DNA TGCAGTGCTAGAGGACTAGCGGGTTTATACGAGCAGTACTTC. Protein sequence: CSARGLAGLYEQYF. The chain uses TRBV20-1 and TRBJ2-7, with 10 bases aligning to TRBD2. The J segment lost 4 bases and the V segment lost 1 base, leaving 4 bases of the junction unmatched. The germline gives CDR1 DFQATT, CDR2 SNEGSKA (reference sequence). The CDR3 length is 14 residues.

This sequence joins TRBV4-1 and TRBJ2-7, with 10 positions matching TRBD1. The CDR3 is 17 residues long. V was pared by 4 bases and J by 2 bases, with 11 bases of the junction left unmatched. The germline CDR1 and CDR2 sequences are MGHRA and YSYEKL. The CDR3 protein is CASSLFIGQGETYEQYF. CDR3 nucleotides: TGCGCCAGCAGCCTTTTTATTGGACAGGGGGAGACCTACGAGCAGTACTTC.

This clonotype came up many times. The chain carries TRBV11-2 and TRBJ2-5; 8 bases line up with TRBD2. This CDR3 comprises 15 residues. V lost 1 base to trimming and J lost 1 base; unmatched junction nucleotides: 2. Germline CDR1 is SGHAT and CDR2 is FQNNGV. CDR3 region: CASSLAGGFQETQYF. DNA for the CDR3: TGTGCCAGCAGCTTAGCGGGGGGGTTCCAAGAGACCCAGTACTTC. The variable domain in full, with the rest retrieved from reference TRBV11-2 and TRBJ2-5, is EAGVAQSPRYKIIEKRQSVAFWCNPISGHATLYWYQQILGQGPKLLIQFQNNGVVDDSQLPKDRFSAERLKGVDSTLKIQPAKLEDSAVYLCASSLAGGFQETQYFGPGTRLLVL.

This clonotype was counted at least ten times. This chain uses TRBV7-8 with TRBJ1-1, with D uncertain. The CDR3 is made up of 13 amino acids. The germline gives CDR1 SGHVS, CDR2 FQNEAQ. The germline V and J ends were trimmed by 2 bases and 4 bases, with 8 bases remaining between them. CDR3 sequence: CASSLSGFTEAFF. In DNA, the CDR3 is TGTGCCAGCAGCTTATCGGGATTCACTGAAGCTTTCTTT.

This clonotype was observed a few times. The chain joins TRBV5-1 to TRBJ1-1; D is unclear. The CDR3 spans 13 residues. Per the germline V gene, CDR1 is SGHRS and CDR2 is YFSETQ. Between the trimmed V and J ends, which lost 0 bases and 0 bases, there was a span of 3 bases. The DNA of the CDR3 is TGCGCCAGCAGCTTGGACGTGAACACTGAAGCTTTCTTT. Translated: CASSLDVNTEAFF.